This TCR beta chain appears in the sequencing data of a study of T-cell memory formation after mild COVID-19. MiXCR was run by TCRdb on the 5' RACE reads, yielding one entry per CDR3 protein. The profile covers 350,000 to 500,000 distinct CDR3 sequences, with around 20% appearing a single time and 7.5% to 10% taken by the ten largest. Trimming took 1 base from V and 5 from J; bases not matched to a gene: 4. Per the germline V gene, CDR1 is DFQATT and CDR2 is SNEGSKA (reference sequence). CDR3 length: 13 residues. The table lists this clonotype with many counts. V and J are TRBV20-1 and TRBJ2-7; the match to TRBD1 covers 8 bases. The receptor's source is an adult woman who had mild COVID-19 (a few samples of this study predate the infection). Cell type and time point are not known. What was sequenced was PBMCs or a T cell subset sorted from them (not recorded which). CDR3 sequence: CSARGSGGNEQYF. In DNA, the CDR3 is TGCAGTGCTAGAGGTTCAGGGGGCAACGAGCAGTACTTC.